The 22 T cell receptor beta chains below all came from one sample that was sequenced in a study of identical twins. TCRdb passed the 5' RACE reads through MiXCR, listing each CDR3 protein once. The sample includes over 500,000 distinct CDR3 sequences, about 20% of them seen just once. This same sample was also taken into another study, of T cells expressing NK-cell markers.

Sequencing input: CD4+ T cells sorted from blood. The receptors were gathered from a woman younger than 30 in good health.

V and J are TRBV20-1 and TRBJ2-7; the D gene is possibly TRBD2 (7 bases). Per germline, CDR1 DFQATT and CDR2 SNEGSKA (reference sequence). CDR3 length: 15 residues. The CDR3 is CCSPSEGGGTYEQYF. The CDR3 bases are TGCTGTTCCCCCTCGGAGGGGGGGGGAACCTACGAGCAGTACTTC.

This clonotype has ten or more counts. The chain has TRBV4-2 and TRBJ2-7; D possibly uses TRBD1 or TRBD2 (5 bases each). Germline V lookup: CDR1 LGHNA, CDR2 YNFKEQ. Trimming cost V 0 bases and J 6 bases, with 15 bases left between them. The CDR3 consists of 15 residues. The CDR3 is CASSQDLGVGLEQYF. CDR3 bases: TGTGCCAGCAGCCAAGACCTGGGGGTCGGCCTCGAGCAGTACTTC.

This clonotype came up many times. The chain recombines TRBV20-1 with TRBJ2-1; 10 bases fit TRBD2. The CDR3 covers 16 residues. Germline V CDR1 and CDR2: DFQATT, SNEGSKA (reference sequence). Losses at the gene ends were 1 base for V and 13 bases for J; bases not matched to a gene: 16. Here the CDR3 reads CSARAAGGQMRAEQFF. The CDR3 bases are TGCAGTGCTAGAGCAGCGGGAGGGCAAATGAGAGCCGAACAGTTCTTC.

This clonotype was observed a few times. This chain connects TRBV29-1 to TRBJ2-3; a possible D gene is TRBD2 (5 bases). CDR3 length equals 12 residues. Trimming removed 7 bases from V and 4 bases from J, with 12 bases in between. Looked up from germline, CDR1 is SQVTM and CDR2 is ANQGSEA. The CDR3 DNA reads as TGCAGCGGGAGGAAGGCAGCAGATACGCAGTATTTT. Translation: CSGRKAADTQYF.

This clonotype showed up just a few times. This chain joins TRBV15 and TRBJ2-2; D may be TRBD2 (6 bases). Germline CDR1 and CDR2: LNHNV and YYDKDF (reference sequence). V was pared by 2 bases and J by 2 bases, with 15 bases between. The CDR3 loop spans 17 amino acids. The CDR3 region has the DNA TGTGCCACCAGCAGAACACCGGGACTCCCTAACACCGGGGAGCTGTTTTTT. This gives the protein CATSRTPGLPNTGELFF.

This clonotype showed up just a few times. The chain has TRBV5-5 and TRBJ2-7; TRBD1 is a possible D gene (5 bases). This CDR3 contains 14 residues. Between the trimmed V and J ends, which lost 4 bases and 3 bases, there was a span of 14 bases. Per germline, CDR1 SGHKS and CDR2 YYEKEE (reference sequence). The CDR3 DNA follows: TGTGCCAGCAGCGCGGACATTCGAAGCTACGAGCAGTACTTC. Encoded protein: CASSADIRSYEQYF.

The sample holds a few counts of this clonotype. The V call is TRBV12-3 or TRBV12-4, the J call TRBJ1-5, with D unresolved. V lost 3 bases to trimming and J lost 1 base, with 10 bases between them. This CDR3 has 15 amino acids. The CDR3 loop is CASSFLFGSNQPQHF. As DNA, the CDR3 is TGTGCCAGCAGTTTCTTGTTTGGGAGCAATCAGCCCCAGCATTTT.

This clonotype was observed a few times. V gene TRBV28 combines with J gene TRBJ1-2; D gene ambiguous. This CDR3 region has 14 residues. The V end was cut by 3 bases, the J end by 2 bases, with 10 bases between. Germline V gives CDR1 MDHEN, CDR2 SYDVKM. The CDR3 loop reads CASSLVQLNYGYTF. The CDR3 nucleotides read TGTGCCAGCAGTTTGGTGCAGCTCAACTATGGCTACACCTTC.

The rearrangement joins TRBV5-6 to TRBJ2-7, with D tentatively TRBD1 or TRBD2 (5 bases each). CDR3 length: 14 residues. The germline V and J ends were trimmed by 4 bases and 0 bases, with 11 bases remaining between them. Germline CDR1 SGHDT, CDR2 YYEEEE. DNA for the CDR3: TGTGCCAGCAGCCGGGGCAGGTTCTCCTACGAGCAGTACTTC. Translated: CASSRGRFSYEQYF. Full variable domain (missing parts from reference TRBV5-6 and TRBJ2-7): DAGVTQSPTHLIKTRGQQVTLRCSPKSGHDTVSWYQQALGQGPQFIFQYYEEEERQRGNFPDRFSGHQFPNYSSELNVNALLLGDSALYLCASSRGRFSYEQYFGPGTRLTVT.

The rearrangement joins TRBV20-1 to TRBJ2-4; D is possibly TRBD2 (6 bases). Germline values: CDR1 DFQATT, CDR2 SNEGSKA (reference sequence). The CDR3 runs to 13 residues. V lost 3 bases to trimming and J lost 6 bases, with 12 bases between them. This CDR3 is CSASTSEGNIQYF. CDR3 nucleotide sequence: TGCAGTGCTAGCACTTCGGAGGGAAACATTCAGTACTTC.

This chain links TRBV13 with TRBJ2-1, with TRBD1 matching 9 bases. J gave up 4 bases and V 5 bases, and 3 bases lay outside the gene matches. From germline, CDR1 is PRHDT and CDR2 FYEKMQ (reference sequence). The CDR3 has 14 residues. The CDR3 bases are TGTGCCAGCAGCGCCGGACAGGGGTACAATGAGCAGTTCTTC. It encodes CASSAGQGYNEQFF.

This clonotype showed up just a few times. This rearrangement joins TRBV29-1 to TRBJ2-5, with D tentatively TRBD1 or TRBD2 (5 bases each). This CDR3 contains 12 residues. Trimming stripped 5 bases from V and 3 bases from J, with 10 bases between. Germline V CDR1 and CDR2: SQVTM, ANQGSEA. CDR3 sequence: CSVRRGEETQYF. In nucleotides, the CDR3 is TGCAGCGTTCGTCGGGGCGAAGAGACCCAGTACTTC. The full variable domain, in which reference TRBV29-1 and TRBJ2-5 provide the parts outside the CDR3, is SAVISQKPSRDICQRGTSLTIQCQVDSQVTMMFWYRQQPGQSLTLIATANQGSEATYESGFVIDKFPISRPNLTFSTLTVSNMSPEDSSIYLCSVRRGEETQYFGPGTRLLVL.

The V and J genes are TRBV5-5 and TRBJ2-2; D is undetermined. This CDR3 is built from 14 residues. V lost 0 bases and J lost 4, with 7 bases in between. Germline assignment: CDR1 SGHKS and CDR2 YYEKEE (reference sequence). In DNA form, the CDR3 reads TGTGCCAGCAGCTTGGGGGCAGCCACCGGGGAGCTGTTTTTT. Translation gives CASSLGAATGELFF.

The V and J genes are TRBV20-1 and TRBJ2-1; TRBD2 agrees at 13 bases. Germline CDR1 DFQATT, CDR2 SNEGSKA (reference sequence). CDR3 length equals 15 residues. J was trimmed by 6 bases and V by 4 bases; bases with no gene match: 6. CDR3 in DNA: TGCAGTGCTACCCGACTAGCGGGAGGTGGCAATGAGCAGTTCTTC. Residues: CSATRLAGGGNEQFF.

The CDR3 protein is CSVDPADTQYF. The CDR3, as DNA: TGCAGCGTTGATCCGGCAGATACGCAGTATTTT. The rearrangement joins TRBV29-1 to TRBJ2-3; D is unresolved. Germline V gene data show CDR1 as SQVTM and CDR2 as ANQGSEA. There are 11 residues in the CDR3. The ends were cut back, 3 bases at V and 4 bases at J, with 5 bases in the middle.

This clonotype turned up a few times. The genes are TRBV3-1 and TRBJ2-1; D is possibly TRBD2 (5 bases). The V end was cut by 8 bases, the J end by 8 bases, with 10 bases between. CDR1 is LGHDT, CDR2 YNNKEL, per germline (reference sequence). The CDR3 has 11 amino acids. This CDR3 is CASGRSHEQFF. The CDR3 DNA follows: TGTGCCAGCGGGAGATCGCATGAGCAGTTCTTC.

The V and J genes are TRBV15 and TRBJ1-1; D ambiguous. V was trimmed by 0 bases and J by 3 bases, leaving 8 bases between them. The CDR3 contains 14 residues. Looked up from germline, CDR1 is LNHNV and CDR2 is YYDKDF (reference sequence). CDR3 amino acids: CATSRDQSYTEAFF. CDR3 nucleotides: TGTGCCACCAGCAGAGATCAAAGTTACACTGAAGCTTTCTTT.

This clonotype was observed at least ten times. This chain joins TRBV2 and TRBJ1-1; the D is unclear. The V gene's germline CDR1 is SNHLY and CDR2 FYNNEI. V shed 4 bases and J shed 1 base, with 4 bases lying between them. The CDR3 runs to 12 residues. CDR3 bases: TGTGCCAGCAGTGGACAGAACACTGAAGCTTTCTTT. Protein sequence: CASSGQNTEAFF. Supplemented by reference TRBV2 and TRBJ1-1, the full variable domain reads EPEVTQTPSHQVTQMGQEVILRCVPISNHLYFYWYRQILGQKVEFLVSFYNNEISEKSEIFDDQFSVERPDGSNFTLKIRSTKLEDSAMYFCASSGQNTEAFFGQGTRLTVV.

V usage is TRBV11-2 and J usage is TRBJ2-1; 10 bases are a match to TRBD2. The germline gives CDR1 SGHAT, CDR2 FQNNGV. This CDR3 has 15 residues. J was trimmed by 7 bases and V by 5 bases; bases with no gene match: 8. In DNA, the CDR3 is TGTGCCAGCAGCCGGGATAGCGGGAGGCCGAATGAGCAGTTCTTC. Its translation: CASSRDSGRPNEQFF. Filled out from reference TRBV11-2 and TRBJ2-1, the complete variable domain reads EAGVAQSPRYKIIEKRQSVAFWCNPISGHATLYWYQQILGQGPKLLIQFQNNGVVDDSQLPKDRFSAERLKGVDSTLKIQPAKLEDSAVYLCASSRDSGRPNEQFFGPGTRLTVL.

This clonotype showed up just a few times. The chain carries TRBV5-5 and TRBJ2-7; D is ambiguous. The length of the CDR3 is 12 residues. CDR1 and CDR2 from the germline V gene are SGHKS and YYEKEE (reference sequence). The V end was cut by 3 bases, the J end by 3 bases, with 7 bases between. CDR3 coding DNA: TGTGCCAGCAGCTCTCCTTACTACGAGCAGTACTTC. It specifies CASSSPYYEQYF.

On this clonotype: No conserved phenylalanine or tryptophan is present at the end of the CDR3, so a read error is the likely explanation. The chain combines TRBV7-3 with TRBJ2-2, with D possibly TRBD2 on 5 matching bases. The CDR3 length is 14 residues. Germline CDR1 SGHTA, CDR2 FQGTGA. Trimming pared 1 base from V and 5 bases from J, leaving 8 bases between. Here the CDR3 DNA reads TGTGCCAGCAGCTTAAGTCGGGATACCGGGGAGCTGTTTTCT. Its protein is CASSLSRDTGELFS.

V is TRBV6-5 and J is TRBJ2-7; the D call may be TRBD1 or TRBD2 (5 bases each). Trimming stripped 7 bases from V and 3 bases from J, with 13 bases between. CDR1 is MNHEY and CDR2 is SVGAGI in the germline V gene. The CDR3 totals 13 residues. The CDR3 region has the DNA TGTGCCAGCATTACCGGGGCCTACTACGAGCAGTACTTC. Translated: CASITGAYYEQYF.